The TCR beta chain under discussion was sequenced for a study of cytomegalovirus exposure and HLA in healthy donors. Data came from immunoSEQ multiplex PCR; TCRdb stores just in-frame clones and leaves some out. Of about 330,000 clones in the sample, about 85% were seen once. The germline gives CDR1 SGHTA, CDR2 FQGNSA. Trimming removed 5 bases from V and 6 bases from J, with 19 bases in between. CDR3 length: 16 amino acids. The sequenced material came from PBMCs. This clonotype was obtained from a woman younger than 45 in good health and CMV-seropositive. The chain uses TRBV7-2 and TRBJ2-2; D possibly corresponds to TRBD1 (6 bases). The CDR3 nucleotides are TGTGCCAGCAGCCTAGAGATACAGGGAATCGCCGGGGAGCTGTTTTTT. It translates to CASSLEIQGIAGELFF. Supplemented by reference TRBV7-2 and TRBJ2-2, the full variable domain reads GAGVSQSPSNKVTEKGKDVELRCDPISGHTALYWYRQSLGQGLEFLIYFQGNSAPDKSGLPSDRFSAERTGGSVSTLTIQRTQQEDSAVYLCASSLEIQGIAGELFFGEGSRLTVL.